One T cell receptor beta chain is described in this entry. The germline V gene encodes CDR1 LGHDT and CDR2 YNNKEL (reference sequence). Trimming at V came to 2 bases and at J to 0 bases, leaving 13 bases not matched to a gene. CDR3 length equals 21 residues. Profiling relied on immunoSEQ multiplex PCR, and the TCRdb table lists in-frame clones only, not all of them. The profile shows some 150,000 clones, 60% to 85% of them singletons. This entry comes from a study of blood T cell repertoires in COVID-19. The sample taken for sequencing was peripheral blood. This TCR came from an elderly man with acute or convalescent COVID-19. The V and J genes are TRBV3-1 (or the pseudogene TRBV3-2) and TRBJ2-6, with 10 nucleotides matching TRBD2. CDR3 residues: CASSQQPAVAGGYSGANVLTF. DNA for the CDR3: TGTGCCAGCAGCCAACAGCCTGCCGTAGCGGGGGGCTACTCTGGGGCCAACGTCCTGACTTTC.